Shown below are 28 T cell receptor beta chains from a single sample sequenced in a study of blood T cells in healthy people across ages (dated by TCRdb to 2015 to 2017). Library preparation used 5' RACE. Sequencing used an Illumina HiSeq 2500. A second PCR of roughly 6 to 12 cycles was performed with a sample-barcoded 5' primer and a J-beta primer mix. TCRdb cleaned the public reads at Q25 with fastp, built clones with MiXCR and kept in-frame beta chains. Duplicate CDR3 protein sequences are folded into a single record with the most common DNA and genes. In this sample the table shows around 1,600,000 distinct CDR3 sequences, about 42% of which occur a single time. Of the sample, less than 5% is held by the ten largest clones. Sequenced input: blood. Receptors were obtained from a woman between 18 and 29 years old in good health.

The CDR3 nucleotides are TGCGCCAGTAAGGGGCAGCCTAATGAAAAACTGTTTTTT. Protein sequence: CASKGQPNEKLFF. The chain recombines TRBV5-1 with TRBJ1-4; the D gene is possibly TRBD1 (5 bases). Trimming pared 8 bases from V and 3 bases from J, leaving 11 bases between. Germline CDR1 SGHRS, CDR2 YFSETQ. The CDR3 contains 13 residues.

This clonotype was picked up a small number of times. The chain couples TRBV20-1 to TRBJ2-7; TRBD2 agrees at 8 bases. The trim removed 5 bases at V and 3 bases at J, leaving 6 bases unmatched. Germline V gene lookup returns CDR1 DFQATT and CDR2 SNEGSKA (reference sequence). The CDR3 runs to 13 residues. In nucleotides, the CDR3 is TGCAGTGCTCTACGGGGGGGATTCTACGAGCAGTACTTC. This gives the protein CSALRGGFYEQYF.

In this sample, this clonotype turned up a few times. This rearrangement joins TRBV6-2 or TRBV6-3 to TRBJ2-3, with a weak D call TRBD1 (7 bases). V gave up 2 bases and J gave up 8 bases, with 14 bases separating them. CDR1 and CDR2 from the germline V gene are MNHEY and SVGEGT. This CDR3 has 14 amino acids. The CDR3 DNA is TGTGCCAGCAGTTACGGCGGGACAGCCGGTACGCAGTATTTT. Amino acids: CASSYGGTAGTQYF.

This clonotype was recorded at least ten times. This chain links TRBV12-3 or TRBV12-4 with TRBJ2-5; TRBD1 agrees at 9 bases. The CDR3 extends over 11 amino acids. Trimming at V came to 5 bases and at J to 12 bases, leaving 4 bases not matched to a gene. CDR3 nucleotides: TGTGCCAGCAGTCCGGGGACAGGGAAGTACTTC. It translates to CASSPGTGKYF.

This chain connects TRBV28 to TRBJ2-6; 8 nucleotides agree with TRBD1. V lost 5 bases and J lost 3; bases outside the gene matches: 6. The CDR3 consists of 16 residues. Germline V lookup: CDR1 MDHEN, CDR2 SYDVKM. In nucleotides, the CDR3 is TGTGCCAGCAGTGGACAGGGAACGTTTGGGGCCAACGTCCTGACTTTC. Translation gives CASSGQGTFGANVLTF.

The CDR3 loop reads CGTRYERGEQFF. The CDR3 coding sequence is TGCGGCACAAGATACGAACGGGGAGAGCAGTTCTTC. The chain uses TRBV29-1 and TRBJ2-1; perhaps TRBD2 as D (5 bases). The CDR3 is made up of 12 amino acids. Germline V gives CDR1 SQVTM, CDR2 ANQGSEA.

The chain employs TRBV20-1 and TRBJ1-5; D possibly corresponds to TRBD1 (5 bases). Germline V gives CDR1 DFQATT, CDR2 SNEGSKA (reference sequence). The CDR3 runs to 17 residues. V shed 2 bases and J shed 3 bases, with 20 bases lying between them. The CDR3: CSARPPGPGGVNQPQHF. As DNA, the CDR3 is TGCAGTGCTAGACCTCCCGGGCCTGGGGGAGTCAATCAGCCCCAGCATTTT.

This clonotype was counted a few times. The rearrangement uses TRBV6-6 and TRBJ2-7; D is uncertain. V was trimmed by 5 bases and J by 3 bases, leaving 17 bases between them. The length of the CDR3 is 15 residues. CDR1 MNHNY and CDR2 SVGAGI come from the germline V gene (reference sequence). CDR3 amino acids: CASSSRQALVYEQYF. The CDR3 DNA reads as TGTGCCAGCAGTAGCCGGCAAGCCCTCGTCTACGAGCAGTACTTC.

The V gene is TRBV7-2, the J gene TRBJ2-2; D is possibly TRBD1 (6 bases). CDR3 length: 12 residues. Germline V lookup: CDR1 SGHTA, CDR2 FQGNSA. The CDR3: CVKRTDTGELFF. The DNA for the CDR3 is TGTGTCAAGAGGACAGACACCGGGGAGCTGTTTTTT.

V gene TRBV12-3 or TRBV12-4 combines with J gene TRBJ1-1, with TRBD1 as a possible D gene (5 bases). This CDR3 contains 14 residues. The V end was cut by 5 bases, the J end by 3 bases, with 13 bases between. CDR3 in amino acids: CASSAGTVYTEAFF. CDR3 DNA: TGTGCCAGCAGTGCCGGGACGGTGTACACTGAAGCTTTCTTT.

This clonotype has a handful of counts. The chain is built from TRBV27 and TRBJ1-2, with D tentatively TRBD1 (5 bases). The CDR3 is 15 amino acids. V was cut by 5 bases and J by 2 bases, with 15 bases left in between. Germline loops: CDR1 MNHEY, CDR2 SMNVEV (reference sequence). DNA for the CDR3: TGTGCCAGCAGTGCCGGACTCCCAGGGAACTATGGCTACACCTTC. Amino acids: CASSAGLPGNYGYTF.

V is TRBV6-1 and J is TRBJ2-1; possible D gene TRBD2, 5 bases. The CDR3 is made up of 16 amino acids. Germline CDR1 is MNHNS and CDR2 is SASEGT. V shed 4 bases and J shed 4 bases, with 17 bases lying between them. This CDR3 reads CASSALVGEQYNEQFF. DNA of the CDR3: TGTGCCAGCAGTGCACTAGTGGGTGAACAATACAATGAGCAGTTCTTC.

The chain recombines TRBV20-1 with TRBJ1-1, with a tentative D call TRBD1 (5 bases). V gave up 3 bases and J gave up 2 bases, with 16 bases separating them. Germline lookup yields CDR1 DFQATT and CDR2 SNEGSKA (reference sequence). There are 15 residues in the CDR3. The CDR3 coding sequence is TGCAGTGCTAGTCATCGCAGGGCGGTTAACACTGAAGCTTTCTTT. It encodes CSASHRRAVNTEAFF.

The DNA of the CDR3 is TGTGCCAGCAGACCACGACTAGCGGATAGCGCAGATACGCAGTATTTT. It is translated as CASRPRLADSADTQYF. The V and J genes are TRBV11-2 and TRBJ2-3; TRBD2 agrees at 9 bases. The CDR3 is 16 amino acids. Trimming cost V 6 bases and J 4 bases; bases outside gene matches: 11. Per germline, CDR1 SGHAT and CDR2 FQNNGV.

V and J are TRBV6-2 or TRBV6-3 and TRBJ1-1; D is undetermined. The CDR3 is 18 residues long. Germline V gives CDR1 MNHEY, CDR2 SVGEGT. Trimming pared 6 bases from V and 5 bases from J, leaving 28 bases between. CDR3 DNA sequence: TGTGCCAGCAGCTACCAAGGACGACGATTTCTGGGTGGAACTGAAGCTTTCTTT. This sequence encodes CASSYQGRRFLGGTEAFF.

The sample holds many counts of this clonotype. The chain is built from TRBV2 and TRBJ1-2; TRBD1 matches 10 bases. The CDR3 has 14 residues. Germline V gives CDR1 SNHLY, CDR2 FYNNEI. The V and J ends lost 7 bases and 7 bases, in that order; junction bases with no gene match: 9. The CDR3 bases are TGTGCCAGCACCCCTCGGGACAGGGGACGTGGCTACACCTTC. This gives the protein CASTPRDRGRGYTF.

This clonotype has only a few counts. One junction end disagrees with the germline gene, perhaps due to a read error. The V gene is TRBV28, the J gene TRBJ2-2, with 8 nucleotides matching TRBD1. CDR3 length: 15 residues. Germline loops: CDR1 MDHEN, CDR2 SYDVKM. This chain's CDR3 is CASSFRGLNTGELFF. In DNA form, the CDR3 reads TGCGCCAGCAGCTTCAGGGGGCTGAACACCGGGGAGCTGTTTTTT.

This chain uses TRBV5-1 with TRBJ2-5; no clear D. Germline V gives CDR1 SGHRS, CDR2 YFSETQ. V dropped 4 bases and J dropped 3 bases, with 16 bases sitting between them. The CDR3 is 15 residues long. The CDR3 here is CASSPEWMDEETQYF. DNA for the CDR3: TGCGCCAGCAGCCCCGAATGGATGGATGAAGAGACCCAGTACTTC.

The chain links TRBV12-3 or TRBV12-4 to TRBJ1-1; D is unresolved. Trimming cost V 6 bases and J 0 bases, with 8 bases left between them. This CDR3 is 13 amino acids long. The CDR3 sequence is CASRDLVNTEAFF. As DNA, the CDR3 is TGTGCCAGCAGGGACTTGGTGAACACTGAAGCTTTCTTT.

This clonotype was detected a few times. V and J are TRBV20-1 and TRBJ1-1; D is possibly TRBD1 (6 bases). V lost 4 bases and J 3 bases, leaving 15 bases between the germline ends. The CDR3 has 14 amino acids. Germline loops: CDR1 DFQATT, CDR2 SNEGSKA (reference sequence). CDR3 nucleotide sequence: TGCAGTGCTATCCCGGGGGGGGCGGACACTGAAGCTTTCTTT. This codes for CSAIPGGADTEAFF.

The chain uses TRBV7-6 and TRBJ1-2, with 11 bases fitting TRBD1. Germline lookup yields CDR1 SGHVS and CDR2 FNYEAQ. V lost 0 bases to trimming and J lost 3 bases; unmatched junction nucleotides: 0. The CDR3 sequence is 15 residues long. The CDR3 region has the DNA TGTGCCAGCAGCTTAGCGGGACAGGGGGACTATGGCTACACCTTC. Translating it yields CASSLAGQGDYGYTF.

This clonotype has a handful of counts. The rearrangement uses TRBV24-1 and TRBJ2-1; 13 nucleotides agree with TRBD2. V lost 3 bases, J lost 2 bases, and 6 bases stayed unmatched. The CDR3 is made up of 18 amino acids. CDR1 KGHDR and CDR2 SFDVKD come from the germline V gene. In DNA form, the CDR3 reads TGTGCCACCAGTGATCCCGCCGGGACTAGCGGGACCTACAATGAGCAGTTCTTC. Translating gives CATSDPAGTSGTYNEQFF.

This clonotype has more than one count but fewer than ten. The V and J genes are TRBV2 and TRBJ1-2; 11 positions match TRBD1. Looked up from germline, CDR1 is SNHLY and CDR2 is FYNNEI. The CDR3 sequence is 14 residues long. The V segment lost 7 bases and the J segment 6 bases; nucleotides outside the gene matches: 7. CDR3 bases: TGTGCCAGCACCAGGACAGGGGGCACCGATGGCTACACCTTC. Its translation is CASTRTGGTDGYTF.

The chain recombines TRBV29-1 with TRBJ2-1, with D possibly being TRBD2 (6 bases). The V end was cut by 5 bases, the J end by 9 bases, with 14 bases between. Germline V CDR1 and CDR2: SQVTM, ANQGSEA. CDR3 size: 12 residues. CDR3 bases: TGCAGCGTTAGGGTAGCGGAGGGTGAGCAGTTCTTC. Its translation is CSVRVAEGEQFF.

The chain is built from TRBV28 and TRBJ2-1; 12 positions agree with TRBD2. Germline V gene sequence: CDR1 MDHEN, CDR2 SYDVKM. The CDR3 totals 14 residues. The V gene end was trimmed by 3 bases and the J gene end by 10 bases; junction bases not matched to a gene: 4. The CDR3 nucleotides are TGTGCCAGCAGTTTTAGACTAGCGGGAGTCGAGCAGTTCTTC. This encodes CASSFRLAGVEQFF.

The chain recombines TRBV12-3 or TRBV12-4 with TRBJ1-3, with D unclear. The CDR3 is made up of 14 amino acids. Trimming removed 6 bases at V and 3 bases at J, with 12 bases between. The CDR3 DNA reads as TGTGCCAGCAGCGACGGCAGGATTGGAAACACCATATATTTT. It codes for CASSDGRIGNTIYF.

This clonotype was seen more than once but under ten times. The J gene is TRBJ2-1, the V gene TRBV4-3, with D perhaps matching TRBD1 (6 bases). Germline loops: CDR1 LGHNA, CDR2 YSLEER. The CDR3 covers 14 residues. Trimming shortened V by 0 bases and J by 15 bases, and 18 bases separated the two germline ends. DNA of the CDR3: TGCGCCAGCAGCCAAGAACCCCGACAGGATGTACGGTTCTTC. It is translated as CASSQEPRQDVRFF.

The chain couples TRBV7-3 to TRBJ2-5; 11 bases are shared with TRBD2. V dropped 5 bases and J dropped 11; count of bases not matched to a gene: 13. This CDR3 spans 15 amino acids. In germline, CDR1 is SGHTA, CDR2 FQGTGA. The CDR3 bases are TGTGCCAGCAGCACCCTAGCGGGAGGTCTCAATGAGCAGTACTTC. Protein sequence: CASSTLAGGLNEQYF. Complete variable domain (other parts from reference TRBV7-3 and TRBJ2-5): GAGVSQTPSNKVTEKGKYVELRCDPISGHTALYWYRQSLGQGPEFLIYFQGTGAADDSGLPNDRFFAVRPEGSVSTLKIQRTERGDSAVYLCASSTLAGGLNEQYFGPGTRLLVL.